The T cell receptor beta chain under discussion was sequenced for a study of T cells in localized non-small cell lung cancer. Study results and limitations: Paired adjacent lung recovered a median approximately 57 of the top 100 tumor clones. Longer overall survival accompanied higher blood T cell density.

This clone has only one observation. Its specificity is unknown. CDR1 is SGHNT and CDR2 is YENEEA in the germline V gene. This CDR3 region has 13 residues. V dropped 1 base and J dropped 7 bases, with 10 bases sitting between them. Sequencing used immunoSEQ multiplex PCR; TCRdb keeps in-frame clones, though not all of them. The table records 100,000 to 150,000 clones, around 92% of them present only once. The genes are TRBV11-3 and TRBJ1-1, with TRBD1 as a possible D gene (6 bases). The TCR comes from a female donor older than 55 with stage I lung adenocarcinoma. The sequencing here drew on peripheral blood, taken before any cancer treatment. CDR3 region: CASSLVGGSEAFF. The CDR3 coding sequence is TGTGCCAGCAGCTTAGTAGGGGGAAGTGAAGCTTTCTTT. Supplemented by reference TRBV11-3 and TRBJ1-1, the full variable domain reads EAGVVQSPRYKIIEKKQPVAFWCNPISGHNTLYWYLQNLGQGPELLIRYENEEAVDDSQLPKDRFSAERLKGVDSTLKIQPAELGDSAVYLCASSLVGGSEAFFGQGTRLTVV.